What follows are 30 T cell receptor beta chains derived from one specimen sequenced in a study of early T cells in non-severe SARS-CoV-2 infection. From the 5' RACE reads, TCRdb called clonotypes with MiXCR, one entry per CDR3 protein. This sample has over 55,000 distinct CDR3 sequences, with roughly 8% found just once. The sample comprised whole blood. All receptors derive from an adult who was a healthcare worker with PCR-confirmed SARS-CoV-2 infection or an uninfected control (not recorded which).

This clonotype has a count of ten or more. The CDR3 nucleotides are TGCGCCAGCAATCAGGGCATGAACACTGAAGCTTTCTTT. This sequence encodes CASNQGMNTEAFF. The V gene is TRBV10-2, the J gene TRBJ1-1, with D perhaps matching TRBD1 (5 bases). In germline, CDR1 is WSHSY, CDR2 SAAADI. The CDR3 covers 13 residues. V lost 7 bases to trimming and J lost 0 bases, with 9 bases between them.

This clonotype was detected ten times or more. The gene calls are TRBV10-3 and TRBJ2-1; 7 nucleotides agree with TRBD1. Germline CDR1 ENHRY, CDR2 SYGVKD. The CDR3 consists of 15 residues. The ends lost 9 bases at V and 0 bases at J; junction bases unmatched: 8. The CDR3 loop is CAIQQGPSSYNEQFF. DNA of the CDR3: TGTGCCATACAACAGGGGCCTAGCTCCTACAATGAGCAGTTCTTC.

This clonotype occurred many times. The chain employs TRBV7-3 and TRBJ2-1; 9 nucleotides match TRBD2. The V gene end was trimmed by 1 base and the J gene end by 9 bases; junction bases not matched to a gene: 10. The CDR3 sequence is 16 residues long. The V gene's germline CDR1 is SGHTA and CDR2 FQGTGA. CDR3 loop: CASSLSSGGKGVEQFF. The CDR3 DNA sequence: TGTGCCAGCAGCTTAAGTAGCGGGGGAAAGGGAGTTGAGCAGTTCTTC.

This clonotype has a count of ten or more. This rearrangement joins TRBV7-2 to TRBJ2-7; possibly TRBD2 for D (6 bases). V was shortened by 5 bases and J by 0 bases, with 26 bases between the two germline ends. Germline CDR1 SGHTA, CDR2 FQGNSA. This CDR3 is 19 amino acids long. The CDR3 DNA sequence: TGTGCCAGCAGCGCCTCGACCCCGGGACTCCCAGGCCCCTCCTACGAGCAGTACTTC. Translated, it gives CASSASTPGLPGPSYEQYF.

This clonotype was seen ten or more times. The J gene is TRBJ1-3, the V gene TRBV7-6; perhaps TRBD1 as D (6 bases). CDR3 size: 16 residues. Germline CDR1 SGHVS, CDR2 FNYEAQ. V shed 4 bases and J shed 0 bases, with 13 bases lying between them. Written as DNA, the CDR3 is TGTGCCAGCAGCTCCCCGGACAGTGACTCTGGAAACACCATATATTTT. Encoded protein: CASSSPDSDSGNTIYF.

The J gene is TRBJ2-7, the V gene TRBV7-2, with 11 bases aligning to TRBD1. The CDR3 contains 16 residues. Germline lookup yields CDR1 SGHTA and CDR2 FQGNSA. Trimming took 3 bases from V and 2 from J; bases not matched to a gene: 6. As DNA, the CDR3 is TGTGCCAGCAGCTTGGATGGACAGGGGGCCCCCTACGAGCAGTACTTC. This gives the protein CASSLDGQGAPYEQYF.

CDR3: CASSQELRRFTDTQYF. For the CDR3, the DNA is TGCGCCAGCAGCCAAGAATTGAGGCGCTTCACAGATACGCAGTATTTT. This chain links TRBV4-1 with TRBJ2-3; the D is unclear. The V end lost 0 bases, the J end lost 2 bases, and 12 bases lay between the germline ends. The germline CDR1 and CDR2 sequences are MGHRA and YSYEKL. The CDR3 runs 16 residues.

This clonotype was counted ten times or more. This rearrangement joins TRBV14 to TRBJ1-4; D might be TRBD1 (5 bases). The CDR3 loop spans 16 amino acids. Germline V gene sequence: CDR1 SGHDN, CDR2 FVKESK. The V end was cut by 3 bases, the J end by 4 bases, with 15 bases between. This chain's CDR3 is CASSQGPWGLNEKLFF. The DNA of the CDR3 is TGTGCCAGCAGCCAGGGACCCTGGGGCCTTAATGAAAAACTGTTTTTT.

This clonotype was seen repeatedly, ten times or more. V usage is TRBV2 and J usage is TRBJ2-3; tentatively, D is TRBD2 (6 bases). Trimming left V 9 bases short and J 4 bases short, with 17 bases between. CDR1 is SNHLY, CDR2 FYNNEI, per germline. The CDR3 loop spans 14 amino acids. CDR3 protein: CASLRDSRPDTQYF. The CDR3 nucleotides read TGTGCCAGTCTCCGGGACTCACGCCCAGATACGCAGTATTTT.

V and J are TRBV11-2 and TRBJ1-1, with a possible D match to TRBD1 (6 bases). Trimming took off 1 base at V and 1 base at J, with 10 bases between the two ends. The CDR3 has 15 amino acids. CDR1 SGHAT and CDR2 FQNNGV come from the germline V gene. Written as DNA, the CDR3 is TGTGCCAGCAGCTTAGCCATGGGACAGAACACTGAAGCTTTCTTT. Amino acids: CASSLAMGQNTEAFF.

The chain recombines TRBV27 with TRBJ2-1; TRBD2 might be the D (5 bases). CDR1 and CDR2 (germline): MNHEY, SMNVEV (reference sequence). The CDR3 contains 12 residues. V dropped 6 bases and J dropped 3 bases, with 6 bases sitting between them. The CDR3 DNA reads TGTGCCAGCAGGACTAACTACAATGAGCAGTTCTTC. Its translation: CASRTNYNEQFF.

This clonotype was recorded a few times. This rearrangement joins TRBV9 to TRBJ2-5, with D tentatively TRBD2 (6 bases). The CDR3 spans 17 residues. Per the germline V gene, CDR1 is SGDLS and CDR2 is YYNGEE. V lost 4 bases and J 5 bases, leaving 24 bases between the germline ends. Written as DNA, the CDR3 is TGTGCCAGCAGCCACCCGGTAGCGGAGGCGATAAAGGAGACCCAGTACTTC. Residues: CASSHPVAEAIKETQYF.

This clonotype occurred a few times. The chain combines TRBV11-3 with TRBJ2-3; a possible D gene is TRBD1 (6 bases). Per the germline V gene, CDR1 is SGHNT and CDR2 is YENEEA. Trimming pared 6 bases from V and 13 bases from J, leaving 20 bases between. The CDR3 has 13 residues. The CDR3 nucleotides are TGTGCCAGCAGTCCCCAGGCAGGGGCTTCGAAGTATTTT. This sequence encodes CASSPQAGASKYF.

The chain joins TRBV30 to TRBJ2-2, with 7 bases aligning to TRBD2. V shed 0 bases, J shed 2 bases, and the junction held 6 bases outside the gene matches. Germline-derived CDR1 and CDR2 are GTSNPN and SVGIG (reference sequence). The CDR3 is made up of 16 amino acids. CDR3 DNA: TGTGCCTGGAGTGTACCCCGACTAGCCAACACCGGGGAGCTGTTTTTT. Translated, it gives CAWSVPRLANTGELFF.

V usage is TRBV28 and J usage is TRBJ1-1; D ambiguous. The germline V gene has CDR1 MDHEN and CDR2 SYDVKM. The V end was cut by 5 bases, the J end by 12 bases, with 19 bases between. The CDR3 loop spans 13 amino acids. The CDR3 bases are TGTGCCAGCAGTCCGGCTCCTCGCCGGGCAACTTTCTTT. Translating gives CASSPAPRRATFF.

This clonotype showed up many times. The chain combines TRBV20-1 with TRBJ2-5; a weak D match, TRBD1 (7 bases). Trimming shortened V by 6 bases and J by 2 bases, and 16 bases separated the two germline ends. The CDR3 runs 14 residues. Germline values: CDR1 DFQATT, CDR2 SNEGSKA (reference sequence). The CDR3 coding sequence is TGCAGTGCCCCAAACAGGGGAGGTCAAGAGACCCAGTACTTC. Protein sequence: CSAPNRGGQETQYF.

This clonotype appeared many times. The V call is TRBV6-6, the J call TRBJ1-1; D remains ambiguous. Germline lookup yields CDR1 MNHNY and CDR2 SVGAGI (reference sequence). V shed 0 bases and J shed 6 bases, with 11 bases lying between them. The CDR3 is 14 amino acids. The CDR3 loop is CASSYSGRIAEAFF. Written as DNA, the CDR3 is TGTGCCAGCAGTTACTCGGGCAGGATCGCTGAAGCTTTCTTT.

In its sample, this clonotype was seen many times. The rearrangement links TRBV9 to TRBJ2-2, with D possibly matching TRBD2 (5 bases). This CDR3 comprises 16 residues. Germline V gives CDR1 SGDLS, CDR2 YYNGEE. Trimming removed 4 bases from V and 3 bases from J, with 16 bases in between. The CDR3 DNA reads as TGTGCCAGCAGCCTGGAGGCTTACATTTACACCGGGGAGCTGTTTTTT. Protein product: CASSLEAYIYTGELFF.

This clonotype has ten or more counts. The chain employs TRBV7-9 and TRBJ2-3; unclear D gene. With 3 bases removed from V and 2 bases from J, the gap between germline ends came to 12 bases. CDR3 size: 15 residues. The germline V gene encodes CDR1 SEHNR and CDR2 FQNEAQ (reference sequence). The CDR3 is CASSFLSSPTDTQYF. CDR3 coding DNA: TGTGCCAGCAGCTTCTTATCCTCACCCACAGATACGCAGTATTTT.

This clonotype was seen more than once but under ten times. The chain couples TRBV28 to TRBJ1-2, with D unresolved. Germline loops: CDR1 MDHEN, CDR2 SYDVKM. The CDR3 contains 13 residues. V dropped 5 bases and J dropped 8 bases, with 15 bases sitting between them. CDR3: CASSPSRANGYTF. CDR3 DNA sequence: TGTGCCAGCAGTCCAAGCCGGGCTAACGGCTACACCTTC.

Ten or more counts support this clonotype. The rearrangement joins TRBV2 to TRBJ2-5; TRBD2 agrees at 7 bases. CDR1 SNHLY and CDR2 FYNNEI come from the germline V gene. The CDR3 has 14 residues. V trimming: 5 bases; J trimming: 2 bases; junction bases outside the gene matches: 5. DNA for the CDR3: TGTGCCAGCAGTTCTGGGACTACACAAGAGACCCAGTACTTC. Translation: CASSSGTTQETQYF.

The chain has TRBV7-9 and TRBJ2-3; the match to TRBD2 covers 8 bases. CDR3 size: 16 residues. Germline V lookup: CDR1 SEHNR, CDR2 FQNEAQ (reference sequence). V lost 5 bases and J lost 7; bases outside the gene matches: 14. The CDR3 reads CASSPGLAEWGHTQYF. CDR3 sequence (DNA): TGTGCCAGCAGCCCAGGACTAGCTGAATGGGGCCATACGCAGTATTTT.

J is TRBJ2-1 and V is TRBV19; D assignment may be TRBD1 or TRBD2 (5 bases each). Germline V gene data show CDR1 as LNHDA and CDR2 as SQIVND (reference sequence). Trimming left V 5 bases short and J 7 bases short, with 18 bases between. There are 15 residues in the CDR3. The CDR3 bases are TGTGCCAGTAGTCCTGGGGGTCGTCTTCGGAATGAGCAGTTCTTC. It encodes CASSPGGRLRNEQFF.

This clonotype was observed at least ten times. V usage is TRBV21-1 and J usage is TRBJ1-5; the table's D call, TRBD1, has no DNA check behind it. TRBV21-1 is given as a pseudogene. This CDR3 is 12 amino acids long. The CDR3 sequence: CARWNRHQPQHF. The CDR3 nucleotides read TGTGCCCGTTGGAACAGGCATCAGCCCCAGCATTTT.

Ten or more counts support this clonotype. The chain couples TRBV29-1 to TRBJ2-7, with D perhaps being TRBD1 or TRBD2 (5 bases each). Germline V gene lookup returns CDR1 SQVTM and CDR2 ANQGSEA. The CDR3 is 16 amino acids. V lost 4 bases and J 0 bases, leaving 19 bases between the germline ends. The CDR3 DNA sequence: TGCAGCGTTGGGGGGTTCCAAAGGGCCTCCTCCTACGAGCAGTACTTC. Translating it yields CSVGGFQRASSYEQYF.

This chain connects TRBV10-3 to TRBJ1-5; D might be TRBD1 (6 bases). V shed 4 bases and J shed 2 bases, with 6 bases lying between them. Per the germline V gene, CDR1 is ENHRY and CDR2 is SYGVKD. This CDR3 spans 13 amino acids. The CDR3 region has the DNA TGTGCCATCAGTGGGACAGGCAATCAGCCCCAGCATTTT. Translated, it gives CAISGTGNQPQHF.

The V call is TRBV29-1, the J call TRBJ2-7, with TRBD1 identical over 8 bases. The germline V gene encodes CDR1 SQVTM and CDR2 ANQGSEA. CDR3 length: 13 residues. V gave up 3 bases and J gave up 6 bases; unmatched junction bases: 7. The CDR3 DNA follows: TGCAGCGTTGACGCAGGGGGCTTCAGCGAGCAGTACTTC. Translating gives CSVDAGGFSEQYF.

This clonotype came up many times. The gene calls are TRBV29-1 and TRBJ2-3; 7 bases align to TRBD2. CDR3 length: 14 residues. The V gene end was trimmed by 6 bases and the J gene end by 2 bases; junction bases not matched to a gene: 8. Germline CDR1 and CDR2: SQVTM and ANQGSEA. The CDR3 sequence is CSVVSGALTDTQYF. CDR3 DNA: TGCAGCGTCGTAAGCGGGGCACTCACAGATACGCAGTATTTT.

This clonotype was observed a handful of times. The gene calls are TRBV20-1 and TRBJ1-6; D is unresolved. Trimming shortened V by 5 bases and J by 8 bases, and 10 bases separated the two germline ends. CDR1 is DFQATT and CDR2 is SNEGSKA in the germline V gene (reference sequence). The CDR3 spans 12 residues. The CDR3 coding sequence is TGCAGTGCTGTCGGCCGGGATTCACCCCTCCACTTT. Protein: CSAVGRDSPLHF.

The chain carries TRBV28 and TRBJ1-1; D perhaps matches TRBD1 (5 bases). Trimming left V 4 bases short and J 0 bases short, with 12 bases between. The CDR3 runs to 15 residues. Per the germline V gene, CDR1 is MDHEN and CDR2 is SYDVKM. CDR3 sequence reads: CASSWTGTVNTEAFF. CDR3 DNA: TGTGCCAGCAGTTGGACCGGGACCGTGAACACTGAAGCTTTCTTT.